This TCR beta chain is from a study of Graves' ophthalmopathy and Graves' hyperthyroidism. CDR3 length equals 15 residues. V lost 7 bases and J lost 6; bases outside the gene matches: 15. The sequenced template was RNA, covering the TCR beta CDR3 region. An opening RT-PCR round employed HTBI primers and preceded a second-round multiplex PCR. TCRdb re-analysed the multiplex PCR reads in MiXCR, keeping a single row per CDR3 protein. This table holds hundreds of thousands of distinct CDR3 sequences, over 20% found once. Exclusion applied to patients with other autoimmune diseases, uncontrolled infections, pregnancy or lactation. Clinical symptoms, serum thyroxine, TRAb, thyroid ultrasound and orbital computed tomography determined diagnosis.

The receptor comes from a woman in her late teens or twenties with stable Graves' hyperthyroidism. Some clones in this sample may be carry-over from other donors' samples. Input material: peripheral blood. The chain has TRBV12-3 or TRBV12-4 and TRBJ2-7; 7 nucleotides line up with TRBD2. The CDR3 protein is CASTVGRRGGSEQYF. The CDR3 DNA reads as TGTGCCAGCACTGTAGGTAGGAGGGGAGGGTCCGAGCAGTACTTC.